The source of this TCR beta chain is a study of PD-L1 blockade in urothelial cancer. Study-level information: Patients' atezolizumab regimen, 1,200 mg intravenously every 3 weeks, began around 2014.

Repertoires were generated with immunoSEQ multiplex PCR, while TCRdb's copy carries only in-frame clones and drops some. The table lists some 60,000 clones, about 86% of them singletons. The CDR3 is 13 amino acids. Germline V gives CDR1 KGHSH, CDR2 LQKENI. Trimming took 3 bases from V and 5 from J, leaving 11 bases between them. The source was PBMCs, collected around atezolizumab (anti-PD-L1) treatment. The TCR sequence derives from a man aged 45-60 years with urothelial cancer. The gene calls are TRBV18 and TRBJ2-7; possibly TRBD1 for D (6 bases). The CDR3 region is CASSPRRGHEQYF. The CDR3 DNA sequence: TGTGCCAGCTCACCCCGCAGGGGTCACGAGCAGTACTTC. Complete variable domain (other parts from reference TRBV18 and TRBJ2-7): NAGVMQNPRHLVRRRGQEARLRCSPMKGHSHVYWYRQLPEEGLKFMVYLQKENIIDESGMPKERFSAEFPKEGPSILRIQQVVRGDSAAYFCASSPRRGHEQYFGPGTRLTVT.